A single sample gave rise to the 23 T cell receptor beta chains below, sequenced in a study of control samples from healthy donors and cancer patients. The table came from immunoSEQ multiplex PCR; TCRdb's copy has only in-frame clones and leaves some out. The data show more than 5,500 clones, 76% seen once. The sequenced sample consisted of formalin-fixed, paraffin-embedded tissue. The receptors derive from a male donor with melanoma.

V usage is TRBV5-1 and J usage is TRBJ2-1; 9 nucleotides align to TRBD1. This CDR3 has 15 residues. Germline V CDR1 and CDR2: SGHRS, YFSETQ. Unmatched junction bases numbered 9, after V lost 4 bases and J lost 7 bases. The DNA for the CDR3 is TGCGCCAGCAGCCAGGGACAGGGAGCGAGGAATGAGCAGTTCTTC. This sequence encodes CASSQGQGARNEQFF.

The chain employs TRBV27 and TRBJ2-7, with 8 bases aligning to TRBD1. The germline V gene encodes CDR1 MNHEY and CDR2 SMNVEV (reference sequence). Trimming cost V 7 bases and J 7 bases; bases outside gene matches: 6. CDR3 length: 12 amino acids. The CDR3 DNA sequence: TGTGCCAGCAAAACAGGGGGTGGGGAGCAGTACGTC. Protein sequence: CASKTGGGEQYV.

This chain links TRBV6-5 with TRBJ1-6; TRBD1 might be the D (6 bases). The CDR3 length is 14 residues. Germline-derived CDR1 and CDR2 are MNHEY and SVGAGI. Trimming shortened V by 6 bases and J by 7 bases, and 13 bases separated the two germline ends. In DNA form, the CDR3 reads TGTGCCAGCAGGACGGACAGTCCCAATTCACCCCTCCACTTT. Its protein product is CASRTDSPNSPLHF.

The chain is built from TRBV3-1 (or the pseudogene TRBV3-2) and TRBJ1-1; a weak D match, TRBD1 (5 bases). The CDR3 extends over 13 amino acids. Germline CDR1 and CDR2: LGHDT and YNNKEL (reference sequence). Trimming removed 3 bases from V and 3 bases from J, with 8 bases in between. The CDR3 loop reads CASSQNRYTEAFF. The CDR3 DNA sequence: TGTGCCAGCAGCCAGAACAGGTACACTGAAGCTTTCTTT.

The chain is built from TRBV7-2 and TRBJ1-5; 11 positions match TRBD1. J lost 4 bases, V lost 1 base, and 9 bases had no gene match. There are 18 residues in the CDR3. From germline, CDR1 is SGHTA and CDR2 FQGNSA. DNA for the CDR3: TGTGCCAGCAGCTTAGGGACAGGGGGCGGGATTGGAAATCAGCCCCAGCATTTT. As protein: CASSLGTGGGIGNQPQHF.

The V call is TRBV4-1, the J call TRBJ2-1; D possibly corresponds to TRBD1 (5 bases). The CDR3 spans 16 residues. Germline V gene lookup returns CDR1 MGHRA and CDR2 YSYEKL. The ends were cut back, 4 bases at V and 1 base at J, with 14 bases in the middle. CDR3 bases: TGCGCCAGCAGCCGGCACGCTTCAGGGTCCTACAATGAGCAGTTCTTC. Its protein is CASSRHASGSYNEQFF.

The chain has TRBV24-1 and TRBJ2-5; either TRBD1 or TRBD2 may fit D (6 bases each). This CDR3 contains 15 residues. The V end lost 0 bases, the J end lost 5 bases, and 12 bases lay between the germline ends. Per the germline V gene, CDR1 is KGHDR and CDR2 is SFDVKD. For the CDR3, the DNA is TGTGCCACCAGTGATTTGGGGGGGCAGCAGGAGACCCAGTACTTC. Amino acid sequence: CATSDLGGQQETQYF.

The chain joins TRBV14 to TRBJ2-7; 7 bases line up with TRBD2. Trimming took 0 bases from V and 2 from J; bases not matched to a gene: 4. This CDR3 has 15 residues. Germline values: CDR1 SGHDN, CDR2 FVKESK. The CDR3 is CASSQEWGGTYEQYF. DNA of the CDR3: TGTGCCAGCAGCCAAGAATGGGGGGGGACCTACGAGCAGTACTTC.

In the case of this clone: Other DNA variants within this sample encode the same CDR3. This rearrangement joins TRBV14 to TRBJ1-1, with 9 bases identical to TRBD1. The CDR3 contains 18 residues. V dropped 1 base and J dropped 2; count of bases not matched to a gene: 11. Germline loops: CDR1 SGHDN, CDR2 FVKESK. The DNA for the CDR3 is TGTGCCAGCAGCCAAGGCCTCCCGGGACAGGGATTAAACACTGAAGCTTTCTTT. It is translated as CASSQGLPGQGLNTEAFF.

The gene calls are TRBV18 and TRBJ2-7; 9 bases match TRBD1. In germline, CDR1 is KGHSH, CDR2 LQKENI. V lost 6 bases, J lost 2 bases, and 2 bases stayed unmatched. CDR3 length: 13 residues. The CDR3 DNA sequence: TGTGCCAGCTCCCGACAGGGGGCCTACGAGCAGTACTTC. Its protein product is CASSRQGAYEQYF.

This CDR3 reads CASMPPGQGGQPQHF. The CDR3, as DNA: TGTGCCAGCATGCCCCCGGGACAGGGTGGTCAGCCCCAGCATTTT. This chain links TRBV6-5 with TRBJ1-5; 9 nucleotides align to TRBD1. V lost 7 bases to trimming and J lost 6 bases; unmatched junction nucleotides: 10. Germline-derived CDR1 and CDR2 are MNHEY and SVGAGI. The CDR3 covers 15 residues.

The chain is built from TRBV20-1 and TRBJ2-1; a weak D match, TRBD2 (5 bases). Trimming pared 3 bases from V and 4 bases from J, leaving 13 bases between. The CDR3 consists of 14 residues. The germline V gene has CDR1 DFQATT and CDR2 SNEGSKA (reference sequence). The CDR3 DNA reads as TGCAGTGCTAGTGGGAGTTTAATTTACAATGAGCAGTTCTTC. Its translation: CSASGSLIYNEQFF.

This clone has more than one count but fewer than ten. The chain is built from TRBV4-2 and TRBJ2-3; TRBD2 aligns across 12 bases. There are 16 residues in the CDR3. The V gene's germline CDR1 is LGHNA and CDR2 YNFKEQ. With 5 bases clipped from V and 1 base from J, the junction kept 4 bases outside the gene matches. The CDR3 region is CASSFRLAGGTDTQYF. CDR3 DNA sequence: TGTGCCAGCAGCTTCCGACTAGCGGGGGGCACAGATACGCAGTATTTT.

The V and J genes are TRBV11-2 and TRBJ1-2, with 9 bases identical to TRBD1. This CDR3 contains 13 residues. The germline V gene encodes CDR1 SGHAT and CDR2 FQNNGV. J was trimmed by 5 bases and V by 5 bases; bases with no gene match: 3. The CDR3 nucleotides are TGTGCCAGCAGCACCGGACAGGGGTATGGCTACACCTTC. This sequence encodes CASSTGQGYGYTF.

The CDR3 bases are TGCGCCAGCAGTCGAGTCGGTGCCTACGAGCAGTACTTC. It translates to CASSRVGAYEQYF. The chain is built from TRBV23-1 and TRBJ2-7, with D unclear. TRBV23-1 has ORF status, its function being uncertain. Deletions cut 4 bases from V and 2 bases from J, with 9 bases between. The CDR3 length is 13 residues.

This clone was seen a single time. This rearrangement joins TRBV6-2 or TRBV6-3 to TRBJ2-7; D is uncertain. This CDR3 region has 11 residues. The germline V gene encodes CDR1 MNHEY and CDR2 SVGEGT. Between the trimmed V and J ends, which lost 2 bases and 5 bases, there was a span of 4 bases. For the CDR3, the DNA is TGTGCCAGCAGTTACCCGGACGAGCAGTACTTC. It yields the protein CASSYPDEQYF.

V and J are TRBV5-5 and TRBJ2-7; the D is unclear. V was trimmed by 0 bases and J by 2 bases, leaving 9 bases between them. The CDR3 runs 14 residues. CDR1 SGHKS and CDR2 YYEKEE come from the germline V gene (reference sequence). CDR3 coding DNA: TGTGCCAGCAGCTTGGCGGCGTGGGCCTACGAGCAGTACGTC. It yields the protein CASSLAAWAYEQYV.

This clone appeared once. The gene calls are TRBV7-9 and TRBJ1-5, with a weak D call TRBD1 (6 bases). V was shortened by 1 base and J by 3 bases, with 10 bases between the two germline ends. Germline CDR1 is SEHNR and CDR2 is FQNEAQ (reference sequence). This CDR3 is 15 amino acids long. CDR3 nucleotide sequence: TGTGCCAGCAGCTTAGACAGGGCTCCCAATCAGCCCCAGCATTTT. Residues: CASSLDRAPNQPQHF.

V is TRBV28 and J is TRBJ1-5; D may be TRBD1 (6 bases). The CDR3 is 14 amino acids. The germline V gene has CDR1 MDHEN and CDR2 SYDVKM. The ends were cut back, 6 bases at V and 6 bases at J, with 15 bases in the middle. In nucleotides, the CDR3 is TGTGCCAGCAGCCCTTACAGGGAACTTCAGCCCCAGCATTTT. Translating gives CASSPYRELQPQHF. Looking up the rest from reference TRBV28 and TRBJ1-5 gives the full variable domain: DVKVTQSSRYLVKRTGEKVFLECVQDMDHENMFWYRQDPGLGLRLIYFSYDVKMKEKGDIPEGYSVSREKKERFSLILESASTNQTSMYLCASSPYRELQPQHFGDGTRLSIL.

The rearrangement links TRBV24-1 to TRBJ2-5; 13 nucleotides agree with TRBD2. Germline V CDR1 and CDR2: KGHDR, SFDVKD. The CDR3 is 16 amino acids. Germline trimming cut 4 bases from V and 5 bases from J; bases unmatched to any gene: 6. The CDR3 here is CATSDPRLAGGETQYF. The CDR3 nucleotides are TGTGCCACCAGTGACCCCCGACTAGCGGGGGGCGAGACCCAGTACTTC.

The genes are TRBV9 and TRBJ1-1; a possible D gene is TRBD1 (5 bases). The germline V gene has CDR1 SGDLS and CDR2 YYNGEE. The CDR3 contains 15 residues. V lost 2 bases, J lost 1 base, and 12 bases lay in between. CDR3 sequence: CASSVTTGTNTEAFF. As DNA, the CDR3 is TGTGCCAGCAGCGTCACCACCGGGACGAACACTGAAGCTTTCTTT.

V is TRBV6-6 and J is TRBJ2-7; 11 positions agree with TRBD1. The germline V gene encodes CDR1 MNHNY and CDR2 SVGAGI (reference sequence). The junction had 8 bases not matched to a gene; V was cut back by 8 bases and J by 5 bases. This CDR3 has 14 amino acids. The CDR3 loop reads CASARGTGGNEQYF. CDR3 in DNA: TGTGCCAGCGCCAGGGGGACAGGGGGAAACGAGCAGTACTTC.

This chain joins TRBV7-9 and TRBJ2-4; 7 nucleotides agree with TRBD2. Losses at the gene ends were 5 bases for V and 0 bases for J; bases not matched to a gene: 10. The CDR3 spans 17 residues. Germline assignment: CDR1 SEHNR and CDR2 FQNEAQ (reference sequence). The chain's CDR3 is CASSTSGDTVAKNIQYF. CDR3 DNA: TGTGCCAGCAGCACAAGCGGGGATACGGTAGCCAAAAACATTCAGTACTTC.